These T cell receptor beta chains were read from a single sample in a study of T-cell memory formation after mild COVID-19. TCRdb reprocessed the 5' RACE reads with MiXCR, giving one entry per CDR3 protein. The sample lists under 450,000 distinct CDR3 sequences, around an eighth occurring once. The sequenced sample consisted of PBMCs or a T cell subset sorted from them (not recorded which). These receptors were collected from a man younger than 35 who had mild COVID-19 (a few samples of this study predate the infection). Cell type and time point are not known. Both conserved end residues are trimmed from each CDR3. Not all rows give a size; the values are once, few, many and, for expanded clones, a class.

J	V	size	CDR3
TRBJ2-7	TRBV2	-	ASSESGATFGEQY
TRBJ2-3	TRBV5-6	few	ASSMIAGGPADTQY
TRBJ2-1	TRBV4-2	few	ASSQEGGSSYNEQF
TRBJ2-3	TRBV4-1	-	ASSQGQGGGDTQY
TRBJ1-6	TRBV7-6	many	ASSARGQGRSPLH
TRBJ2-7	TRBV12-3/TRBV12-4	many	ASSLTGRGYEQY
TRBJ1-3	TRBV10-3	few	ATGTSSGNTIY
TRBJ2-5	TRBV6-2/TRBV6-3	few	ASSYLGTEGETQY
TRBJ2-5	TRBV6-5	few	ASSYRQGKLQETQY
TRBJ2-1	TRBV5-1	-	ASSAREALSNEQF
TRBJ2-1	TRBV7-2	many	ASSAGGSYNEQF
TRBJ1-1	TRBV29-1	-	SVAQGWGMGTEAF
TRBJ2-5	TRBV27	few	ASSFFAGRYQETQY
TRBJ2-7	TRBV7-2	few	ASSFTTRNSYEQY
TRBJ1-2	TRBV4-2	-	ASSQGRGLGYGYT
TRBJ2-1	TRBV5-1	-	ASSLRVGGLYNEQF
TRBJ2-5	TRBV11-3	-	ASSLGSGLETQY
TRBJ2-3	TRBV12-3/TRBV12-4	few	ASIIVGGAEDTQY
TRBJ1-3	TRBV4-1	-	ASSQNIPGQGGRNTIY
TRBJ1-4	TRBV5-1	-	ASSSRGEKLF
TRBJ2-1	TRBV5-4	few	ARMEGEF
TRBJ1-2	TRBV7-3	few	ASSLGGEEAHGYT
TRBJ1-6	TRBV12-3/TRBV12-4	-	ASSPDSLSSPLH
TRBJ2-1	TRBV4-1	many	ASSQDLSEQF
TRBJ2-7	TRBV7-9	few	ASSRTGTSSYEQY
TRBJ1-3	TRBV20-1	few	SASPGYASGNTIY
TRBJ2-7	TRBV18	many	ASSLDIRGGYEQY
TRBJ1-1	TRBV7-9	few	ASSYRQGANGEAF
TRBJ1-3	TRBV25-1	many	ASSEWISGNTIY
TRBJ2-3	TRBV7-9	few	ASSLAYGTDTQY
TRBJ2-3	TRBV10-3	few	AISGYGLAGADTQY
TRBJ2-7	TRBV7-6	many	ASSQTGQGNLNEQY
TRBJ1-1	TRBV4-1	-	ASSQEGRGNTEAF
TRBJ2-2	TRBV11-2	few	ASSFTAGELF
TRBJ1-1	TRBV20-1	few	SPGQGIFEAF
TRBJ1-6	TRBV5-1	few	ASIVTDYNSPLH
TRBJ2-1	TRBV4-1	-	ASSQEPDNEQF
TRBJ2-3	TRBV7-9	-	ASSPRPGDTQY
TRBJ2-2	TRBV5-1	-	ASSWAFGRASGELF
TRBJ1-5	TRBV6-2/TRBV6-3	-	ASSSVGGRSNQPQH